This TCR beta chain stems from a study of blood T cell repertoires in COVID-19. Trimming stripped 6 bases from V and 0 bases from J, with 14 bases between. Per germline, CDR1 MNHNY and CDR2 SVGAGI (reference sequence). The CDR3 has 16 amino acids. In the source study's methods: Reference gene primer amplification in the assay estimated nucleated cell counts. TCRdb's copy holds only in-frame clones and misses some; the assay was immunoSEQ multiplex PCR. V and J calls plus clone size are reproduced from that table; the DNA served to infer D and trimming. The sample holds approximately 66,000 clones, roughly nine tenths seen once.

Sequenced: peripheral blood. This sequence was found in a man aged 60 to 69 with acute or convalescent COVID-19. The chain recombines TRBV6-6 with TRBJ2-2; D is perhaps TRBD1 (6 bases). The CDR3 region has the DNA TGTGCCAGCAGGCTCACAGGGTTCGCGAACACCGGGGAGCTGTTTTTT. Protein product: CASRLTGFANTGELFF.